The sequence of this T cell receptor beta chain was determined in a study of a mutant IDH1 vaccine in newly diagnosed glioma. At the level of the study: Initiation of the vaccine course occurred 4-6 weeks after radiotherapy alone, or alongside temozolomide cycles.

Trimming at V came to 5 bases and at J to 2 bases, leaving 10 bases not matched to a gene. Germline CDR1 and CDR2: PRHDT and FYEKMQ (reference sequence). This CDR3 contains 17 residues. Measured with immunoSEQ multiplex PCR; TCRdb has only the in-frame clones, and not every one. The sample lists 65,000 or so clones, around 84% occurring once. This sample's time point: week 23, last vaccination. All doses held 300 ug of mutant IDH1 20-mer peptide, with topical imiquimod. For this clone: Its specificity is unknown.

This TCR derives from a man under 40 with glioma. The specimen was PBMCs, collected from a glioma patient whose treatment included an IDH1 peptide vaccine. This chain uses TRBV13 with TRBJ2-3, with 10 bases aligning to TRBD2. The CDR3 loop reads CASSLTLTSGSTDTQYF. CDR3 sequence (DNA): TGTGCCAGCAGCCTAACCCTGACTAGCGGGTCCACAGATACGCAGTATTTT.